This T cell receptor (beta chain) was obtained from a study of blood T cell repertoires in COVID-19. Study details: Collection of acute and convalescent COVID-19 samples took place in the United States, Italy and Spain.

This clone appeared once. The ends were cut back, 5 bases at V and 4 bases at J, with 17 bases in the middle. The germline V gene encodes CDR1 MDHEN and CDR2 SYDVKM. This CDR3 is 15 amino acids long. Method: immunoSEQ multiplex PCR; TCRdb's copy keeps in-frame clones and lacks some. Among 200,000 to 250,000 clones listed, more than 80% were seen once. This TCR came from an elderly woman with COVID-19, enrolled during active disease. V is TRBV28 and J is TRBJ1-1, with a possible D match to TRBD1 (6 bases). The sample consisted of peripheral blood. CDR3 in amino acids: CASSPRGGRGTEAFF. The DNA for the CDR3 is TGTGCCAGCAGTCCCCGGGGGGGCAGGGGCACTGAAGCTTTCTTT.